These 4 T cell receptor beta chains share one sample of origin, sequenced in a study of blood T cells in healthy people across ages. A J-beta primer mix and a sample-barcoded 5' primer were used in a second PCR of about 7 to 12 cycles. Via MiXCR, TCRdb re-called the 5' RACE reads, giving one row per CDR3 protein. The sample contains 650,000 to 800,000 distinct CDR3 sequences, approximately 48% of which appear only once. Sequencing was carried out using blood. These receptors were taken from a man aged 55 to 69 in good health.

This clonotype was detected only a few times. V gene TRBV5-5 combines with J gene TRBJ2-7; 8 bases match TRBD1. CDR1 is SGHKS and CDR2 is YYEKEE in the germline V gene (reference sequence). With V trimmed by 1 base and J by 2 bases, 5 bases remained unmatched. The CDR3 has 15 amino acids. The CDR3 loop is CASSLQGQGTYEQYF. CDR3 nucleotides: TGTGCCAGCAGCTTGCAAGGACAGGGCACCTACGAGCAGTACTTC.

V gene TRBV2 combines with J gene TRBJ2-7; weak D call: TRBD2 (6 bases). The germline gives CDR1 SNHLY, CDR2 FYNNEI. The germline V and J ends were trimmed by 2 bases and 7 bases, with 12 bases remaining between them. This CDR3 region has 13 residues. The CDR3 here is CASSELWAGEQYF. The CDR3, as DNA: TGTGCCAGCAGTGAATTGTGGGCGGGGGAGCAGTACTTC. The entire variable domain, with the rest obtained from reference TRBV2 and TRBJ2-7, is as follows: EPEVTQTPSHQVTQMGQEVILRCVPISNHLYFYWYRQILGQKVEFLVSFYNNEISEKSEIFDDQFSVERPDGSNFTLKIRSTKLEDSAMYFCASSELWAGEQYFGPGTRLTVT.

The rearrangement links TRBV10-3 to TRBJ1-2; 7 nucleotides agree with TRBD1. The germline gives CDR1 ENHRY, CDR2 SYGVKD. With V trimmed by 0 bases and J by 4 bases, 5 bases remained unmatched. This CDR3 has 15 residues. The DNA of the CDR3 is TGTGCCATCAGTGAGTCACCGGGACAGACCTATGGCTACACCTTC. Its translation: CAISESPGQTYGYTF.

The chain joins TRBV20-1 to TRBJ1-5; 7 bases are a match to TRBD1. Trimming cost V 6 bases and J 6 bases; bases outside gene matches: 5. Per the germline V gene, CDR1 is DFQATT and CDR2 is SNEGSKA (reference sequence). The CDR3 has 12 amino acids. CDR3 in amino acids: CSATTGTQPQHF. The CDR3 DNA follows: TGCAGTGCCACGACAGGGACTCAGCCCCAGCATTTT.